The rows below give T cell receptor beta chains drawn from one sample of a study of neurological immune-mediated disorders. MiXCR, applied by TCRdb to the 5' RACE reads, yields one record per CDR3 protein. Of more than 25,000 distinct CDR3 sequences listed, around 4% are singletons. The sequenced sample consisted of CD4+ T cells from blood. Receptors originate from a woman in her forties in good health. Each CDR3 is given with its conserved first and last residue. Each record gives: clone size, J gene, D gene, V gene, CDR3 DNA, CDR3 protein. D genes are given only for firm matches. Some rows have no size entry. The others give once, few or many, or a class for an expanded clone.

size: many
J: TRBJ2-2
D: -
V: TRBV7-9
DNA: TGTGCCAGCAGCTTAGTAGGCGGGGAGCTGTTTTTT
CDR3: CASSLVGGELFF

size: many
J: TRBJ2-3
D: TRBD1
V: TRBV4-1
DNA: TGCGCCAGCAGCCAAGAGGGACAGGGCTCAGATACGCAGTATTTT
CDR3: CASSQEGQGSDTQYF

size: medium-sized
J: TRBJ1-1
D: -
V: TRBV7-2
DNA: TGTGCCAGCAGCCCACCGGGACACCGTTTGATGAACACTGAAGCTTTCTTT
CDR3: CASSPPGHRLMNTEAFF

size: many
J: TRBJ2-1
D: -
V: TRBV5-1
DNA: TGCGCCAGCAGCTTGGGCGGGGTATGGGGACAGAGATACAATGAGCAGTTCTTC
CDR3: CASSLGGVWGQRYNEQFF

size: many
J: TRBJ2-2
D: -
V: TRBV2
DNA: TGTGCCAGCAGTCGGAATCAGGGGCTGACCGGGGAGCTGTTTTTT
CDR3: CASSRNQGLTGELFF

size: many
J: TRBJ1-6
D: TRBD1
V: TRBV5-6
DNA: TGTGCCAGCAGCTCGAAGGGACAGGGGAATTCACCCCTCCACTTT
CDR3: CASSSKGQGNSPLHF

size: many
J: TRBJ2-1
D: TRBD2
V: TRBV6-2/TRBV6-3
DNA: TGTGCCAGCAGTTATAGTAGCGGGGCCTACAATGAGCAGTTCTTC
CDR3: CASSYSSGAYNEQFF

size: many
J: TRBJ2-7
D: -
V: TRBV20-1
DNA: TGCAGTGCTCCCCAGGGGTCCCTTTTGGGCGAGCAGTACTTC
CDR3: CSAPQGSLLGEQYF

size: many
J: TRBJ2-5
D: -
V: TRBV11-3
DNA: TGTGCCAGCTCACCGAGGAACCAAGAGACCCAGTACTTC
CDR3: CASSPRNQETQYF

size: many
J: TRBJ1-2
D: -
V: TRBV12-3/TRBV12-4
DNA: TGTGCCAGCAGTGAGAGGAACTATGGCTACACCTTC
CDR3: CASSERNYGYTF

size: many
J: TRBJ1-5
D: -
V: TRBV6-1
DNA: TGTGCCAGCAGTGAAGGAAGGAGGCAGGGCAATCAGCCCCAGCATTTT
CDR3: CASSEGRRQGNQPQHF

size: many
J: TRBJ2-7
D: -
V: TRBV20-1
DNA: TGCAGTGCTACCGAAGCCCTCGGACCTCCTAACTGGGGAAGCTCCTACGAGCAGTACTTC
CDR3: CSATEALGPPNWGSSYEQYF

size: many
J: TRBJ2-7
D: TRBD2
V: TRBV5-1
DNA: TGCGCCAGCAGCTTGGGGCTAGCGGGAGTTTCCTACGAGCAGTACTTC
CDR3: CASSLGLAGVSYEQYF

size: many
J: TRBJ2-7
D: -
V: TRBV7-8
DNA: TGTGCCAGCAGCTCTCGGACAGAGTACGAGCAGTACTTC
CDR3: CASSSRTEYEQYF

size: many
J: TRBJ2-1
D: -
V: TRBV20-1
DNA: TGCAGTGCTAGAGTGGGGAGCTCCTACAATGAGCAGTTCTTC
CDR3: CSARVGSSYNEQFF

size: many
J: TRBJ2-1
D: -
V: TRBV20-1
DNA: TGCAGTGCTAGACTGGGTGGTGAGCAGTTCTTC
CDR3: CSARLGGEQFF

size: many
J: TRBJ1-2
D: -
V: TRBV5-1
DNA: TGCGCCAGCAGCCCCGGGCGGGGCTACACCTTC
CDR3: CASSPGRGYTF

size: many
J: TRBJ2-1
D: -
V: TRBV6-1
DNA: TGTGCCAGCGAAGGGAGGCGGGGAAGGGGTAAAGCGGACCACAATGAGCAGTTCTTC
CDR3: CASEGRRGRGKADHNEQFF

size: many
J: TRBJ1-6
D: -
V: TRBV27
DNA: TGTGCCAGCAGTTCGTCGGGAGGGGTAAAGTCACCCCTCCACTTT
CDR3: CASSSSGGVKSPLHF

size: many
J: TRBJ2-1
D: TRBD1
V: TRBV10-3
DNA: TGTGCCATTAGACAGGGGGAAGCGAATGAGCAGTTCTTC
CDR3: CAIRQGEANEQFF

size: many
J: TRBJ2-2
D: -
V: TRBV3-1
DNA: TGTGCCAGCAGCCCGGTCACCGGGGAGCTGTTTTTT
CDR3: CASSPVTGELFF

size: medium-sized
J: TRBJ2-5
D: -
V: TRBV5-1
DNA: TGCGCCAGCAGCTTTGGCAGCCAAGAGACCCAGTACTTC
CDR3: CASSFGSQETQYF

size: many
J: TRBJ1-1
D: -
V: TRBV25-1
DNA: TGTGCCAGCAGTTATAGCTTTGAAGCTTTCTTT
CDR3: CASSYSFEAFF

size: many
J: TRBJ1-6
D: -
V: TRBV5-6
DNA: TGTGCCAGCAGCTTGTTACCGGGAAGAGATTCACCCCTCCACTTT
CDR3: CASSLLPGRDSPLHF

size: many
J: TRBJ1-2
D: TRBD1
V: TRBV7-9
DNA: TGTGCCAGCAGGGCCGGGACAGAGAACTATGGCTACACCTTC
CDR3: CASRAGTENYGYTF

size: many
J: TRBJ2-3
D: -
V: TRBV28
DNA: TGTGCCAGCAGTACCCCTATCGGGATCCACGACACAGATACGCAGTATTTT
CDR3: CASSTPIGIHDTDTQYF

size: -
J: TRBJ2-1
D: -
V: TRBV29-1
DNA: TGCAGCGCGTCTGCCCCCACCTACAATGAGCAGTTCTTC
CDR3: CSASAPTYNEQFF

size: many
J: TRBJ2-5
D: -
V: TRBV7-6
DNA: TGTGCCAGCAGCGGCGGTGGGCCCAAAGAGACCCAGTACTTC
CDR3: CASSGGGPKETQYF

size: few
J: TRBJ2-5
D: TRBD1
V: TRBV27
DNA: TGTGCCAGCAGTTCCAACAGGGGTGAGACCCAGTACTTC
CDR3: CASSSNRGETQYF

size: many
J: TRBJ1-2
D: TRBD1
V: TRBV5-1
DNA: TGCGCCAGCAGCTGGGGGGACAGGCCAAACTATGGCTACACCTTC
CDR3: CASSWGDRPNYGYTF

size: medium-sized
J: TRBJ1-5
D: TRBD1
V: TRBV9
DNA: TGTGCCAGCAGCGTAGAGGGGGCCGGGCCCCAGCATTTT
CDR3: CASSVEGAGPQHF

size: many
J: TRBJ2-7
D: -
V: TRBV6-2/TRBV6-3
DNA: TGTGCCAGCACCGGACAGAATTCCTACGAGCAGTACTTC
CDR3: CASTGQNSYEQYF

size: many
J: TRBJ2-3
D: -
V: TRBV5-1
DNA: TGCGCCAGCAAAACATCGGGCGGAGATACGCAGTATTTT
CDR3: CASKTSGGDTQYF